Following are 28 T cell receptor beta chains from one sample sequenced in a study of cytomegalovirus exposure and HLA in healthy donors. The PCR contained 60 Vbeta and 13 Jbeta primers. The table came from immunoSEQ multiplex PCR; TCRdb's copy has only in-frame clones and leaves some out. The sample has 160,000 or so clones, approximately 81% seen once. The material sequenced was PBMCs. These receptors all come from a female donor in good health and CMV-seronegative.

This chain links TRBV6-6 with TRBJ2-7, with 11 bases lining up with TRBD2. Germline lookup yields CDR1 MNHNY and CDR2 SVGAGI (reference sequence). V dropped 2 bases and J dropped 5; count of bases not matched to a gene: 8. The CDR3 sequence is 16 residues long. CDR3 DNA sequence: TGTGCCAGCAGTTACCTTACTAGCGGGAGCGGCGACGAGCAGTACTTC. Encoded protein: CASSYLTSGSGDEQYF.

The chain joins TRBV18 to TRBJ1-1, with TRBD1 identical over 11 bases. The germline V gene has CDR1 KGHSH and CDR2 LQKENI. The CDR3 length is 16 residues. The V segment lost 6 bases and the J segment 0 bases; nucleotides outside the gene matches: 6. CDR3 amino acids: CASSPGQGALNTEAFF. CDR3 coding DNA: TGTGCCAGCTCGCCAGGACAGGGGGCTCTGAACACTGAAGCTTTCTTT. Looking up the rest from reference TRBV18 and TRBJ1-1 gives the full variable domain: NAGVMQNPRHLVRRRGQEARLRCSPMKGHSHVYWYRQLPEEGLKFMVYLQKENIIDESGMPKERFSAEFPKEGPSILRIQQVVRGDSAAYFCASSPGQGALNTEAFFGQGTRLTVV.

The CDR3 sequence: CASSPWGETNTEAFF. Here the CDR3 DNA reads TGTGCCAGCAGCCCTTGGGGAGAAACGAACACTGAAGCTTTCTTT. This chain joins TRBV27 and TRBJ1-1; D remains unclear. This CDR3 contains 15 residues. The V end was cut by 6 bases, the J end by 1 base, with 15 bases between. The germline V gene encodes CDR1 MNHEY and CDR2 SMNVEV (reference sequence).

This chain joins TRBV19 and TRBJ1-3; D uncertain. Germline V gene sequence: CDR1 LNHDA, CDR2 SQIVND (reference sequence). The CDR3 is 12 amino acids. Trimming shortened V by 4 bases and J by 7 bases, and 8 bases separated the two germline ends. The CDR3 sequence: CASSTSGNTIYF. CDR3 DNA sequence: TGTGCCAGTAGTACCTCGGGGAACACCATATATTTT.

This chain connects TRBV28 to TRBJ1-4; 7 bases line up with TRBD1. Losses at the gene ends were 5 bases for V and 4 bases for J; bases not matched to a gene: 7. CDR3 length: 15 residues. CDR1 is MDHEN and CDR2 is SYDVKM in the germline V gene. The CDR3 reads CASSPWTGFNEKLFF. Here the CDR3 DNA reads TGTGCCAGCAGTCCGTGGACAGGCTTTAATGAAAAACTGTTTTTT.

There are a few counts of this clone. The chain employs TRBV6-1 and TRBJ2-1; TRBD2 agrees at 7 bases. The CDR3 length is 15 residues. Germline V gene sequence: CDR1 MNHNS, CDR2 SASEGT. Germline trimming cut 7 bases from V and 6 bases from J; bases unmatched to any gene: 12. CDR3 protein: CASKSGLAASNEQFF. As DNA, the CDR3 is TGTGCCAGCAAAAGCGGGCTAGCGGCATCCAATGAGCAGTTCTTC.

The chain couples TRBV11-2 to TRBJ1-5, with D tentatively TRBD1 (5 bases). Germline V gives CDR1 SGHAT, CDR2 FQNNGV. CDR3 length equals 14 residues. Trimming pared 11 bases from V and 2 bases from J, leaving 16 bases between. This CDR3 reads CADRGETGNQPQHF. CDR3 nucleotide sequence: TGTGCCGACCGGGGGGAAACGGGCAATCAGCCCCAGCATTTT.

The V gene is TRBV28, the J gene TRBJ1-1; D is possibly TRBD1 (5 bases). V dropped 10 bases and J dropped 5 bases, with 14 bases sitting between them. This CDR3 contains 12 residues. Germline loops: CDR1 MDHEN, CDR2 SYDVKM. The CDR3 DNA is TGTGCCATTTCAATGGGGGGGACTGAAGCTTTCTTT. Protein: CAISMGGTEAFF.

In this sample, this clone turned up a few times. Other DNA sequences from this sample encode an identical CDR3 as well. The rearrangement joins TRBV6-1 to TRBJ2-3; TRBD2 matches at 13 bases. The CDR3 is 15 residues long. V dropped 6 bases and J dropped 2; count of bases not matched to a gene: 2. Germline-derived CDR1 and CDR2 are MNHNS and SASEGT. CDR3 sequence reads: CASSGLAGDTDTQYF. The CDR3 DNA is TGTGCCAGCAGCGGACTAGCGGGGGACACAGATACGCAGTATTTT.

The V and J genes are TRBV2 and TRBJ2-1; 11 positions match TRBD1. The CDR3 loop spans 13 amino acids. Germline lookup yields CDR1 SNHLY and CDR2 FYNNEI. Trimming took 3 bases from V and 14 from J; bases not matched to a gene: 6. The CDR3 here is CASSETSGQGEFF. CDR3 bases: TGTGCCAGCAGTGAGACTTCGGGACAGGGGGAGTTCTTC.

This chain connects TRBV5-1 to TRBJ2-5; 11 bases are a match to TRBD1. J gave up 5 bases and V 4 bases, and 7 bases lay outside the gene matches. Germline loops: CDR1 SGHRS, CDR2 YFSETQ. The CDR3 extends over 15 amino acids. This CDR3 reads CASSLGTGGWETQYF. The CDR3 DNA follows: TGCGCCAGCAGCCTGGGGACAGGGGGTTGGGAGACCCAGTACTTC.

In its sample, this clone was seen a few times. J is TRBJ2-7 and V is TRBV6-4; 9 bases line up with TRBD1. The CDR3 consists of 14 residues. Trimming at V came to 4 bases and at J to 3 bases, leaving 4 bases not matched to a gene. Looked up from germline, CDR1 is MRHNA and CDR2 is SNTAGT. CDR3 nucleotides: TGTGCCAGCAGTGCCGGGACAGGGAGCTACGAGCAGTACTTC. This sequence encodes CASSAGTGSYEQYF.

The chain has TRBV29-1 and TRBJ1-2, with 7 bases fitting TRBD1. CDR1 and CDR2 (germline): SQVTM, ANQGSEA. Trimming cost V 8 bases and J 2 bases; bases outside gene matches: 5. This CDR3 contains 12 residues. CDR3 sequence: CSIGDRNYGYTF. The DNA for the CDR3 is TGCAGCATAGGGGACAGAAACTATGGCTACACCTTC.

This chain uses TRBV7-2 with TRBJ2-4, with 9 positions matching TRBD1. The V gene end was trimmed by 6 bases and the J gene end by 6 bases; junction bases not matched to a gene: 3. CDR3 size: 13 residues. Germline CDR1 and CDR2: SGHTA and FQGNSA. Here the CDR3 DNA reads TGTGCCAGCAGTGCGGACAGGGGAAACATTCAGTACTTC. Amino acid sequence: CASSADRGNIQYF.

The chain combines TRBV5-1 with TRBJ1-1; 10 bases match TRBD1. The J segment lost 1 base and the V segment lost 0 bases, leaving 3 bases of the junction unmatched. This CDR3 is built from 16 residues. Germline V CDR1 and CDR2: SGHRS, YFSETQ. As DNA, the CDR3 is TGCGCCAGCAGCTTGGGACAGGGGGCCGAGAACACTGAAGCTTTCTTT. This codes for CASSLGQGAENTEAFF.

This sequence joins TRBV7-2 and TRBJ1-4, with D possibly matching TRBD1 (5 bases). The CDR3 consists of 17 residues. The V end lost 4 bases, the J end lost 0 bases, and 15 bases lay between the germline ends. Per the germline V gene, CDR1 is SGHTA and CDR2 is FQGNSA. The CDR3, as DNA: TGTGCCAGCAGCTCTAGATCGGGGGGAACAACTAATGAAAAACTGTTTTTT. Its translation is CASSSRSGGTTNEKLFF.

This clone was seen more than once but under ten times. The chain joins TRBV11-2 to TRBJ1-6; tentatively, D is TRBD1 (5 bases). The CDR3 length is 17 residues. Germline values: CDR1 SGHAT, CDR2 FQNNGV. The ends were cut back, 1 base at V and 8 bases at J, with 18 bases in the middle. The CDR3 region is CASSLVSGGIGDSPLHF. The CDR3, as DNA: TGTGCCAGCAGCTTAGTATCCGGGGGGATTGGAGATTCACCCCTCCACTTT.

The chain joins TRBV18 to TRBJ1-5, with D possibly matching TRBD1 (5 bases). V was cut by 6 bases and J by 0 bases, with 9 bases left in between. This CDR3 has 14 amino acids. CDR1 is KGHSH, CDR2 LQKENI, per germline. The CDR3 protein is CASSLTDSNQPQHF. The DNA for the CDR3 is TGTGCCAGCTCTCTGACAGATAGCAATCAGCCCCAGCATTTT. The variable domain in full, with the rest retrieved from reference TRBV18 and TRBJ1-5, is NAGVMQNPRHLVRRRGQEARLRCSPMKGHSHVYWYRQLPEEGLKFMVYLQKENIIDESGMPKERFSAEFPKEGPSILRIQQVVRGDSAAYFCASSLTDSNQPQHFGDGTRLSIL.

The chain uses TRBV7-2 and TRBJ2-1, with 8 bases identical to TRBD2. In germline, CDR1 is SGHTA, CDR2 FQGNSA. CDR3 size: 15 residues. With 5 bases clipped from V and 7 bases from J, the junction kept 10 bases outside the gene matches. The CDR3 nucleotides are TGTGCCAGCAGCCCCCAAGCGGGAGCGGGGAATGAGCAGTTCTTC. Residues: CASSPQAGAGNEQFF.

J is TRBJ2-5 and V is TRBV7-2; TRBD2 matches at 11 bases. Germline CDR1 and CDR2: SGHTA and FQGNSA. This CDR3 has 15 amino acids. With V trimmed by 4 bases and J by 5 bases, 6 bases remained unmatched. CDR3 sequence: CASSSPRTSGETQYF. For the CDR3, the DNA is TGTGCCAGCAGCTCCCCAAGGACTAGCGGGGAGACCCAGTACTTC.

The rearrangement joins TRBV2 to TRBJ2-7, with 10 bases fitting TRBD2. The CDR3 contains 15 residues. Trimming at V came to 5 bases and at J to 0 bases, leaving 4 bases not matched to a gene. The germline CDR1 and CDR2 sequences are SNHLY and FYNNEI. CDR3 nucleotides: TGTGCCAGCAGTAGGACTAGCGGATCCTCCTACGAGCAGTACTTC. As protein: CASSRTSGSSYEQYF.

The chain joins TRBV4-3 to TRBJ2-1; TRBD2 aligns across 8 bases. The germline V gene has CDR1 LGHNA and CDR2 YSLEER. J gave up 5 bases and V 1 base, and 1 base lay outside the gene matches. CDR3 size: 14 residues. This chain's CDR3 is CASSQGRGDNEQFF. The DNA for the CDR3 is TGCGCCAGCAGCCAAGGGCGGGGGGACAATGAGCAGTTCTTC.

This clone was counted a few times. The chain employs TRBV27 and TRBJ2-7, with 8 bases aligning to TRBD2. The CDR3 has 13 amino acids. Germline trimming cut 2 bases from V and 6 bases from J; bases unmatched to any gene: 3. Germline loops: CDR1 MNHEY, CDR2 SMNVEV (reference sequence). DNA for the CDR3: TGTGCCAGCAGTTTAGGGACTAGACTCGAGCAGTACTTC. Residues: CASSLGTRLEQYF.

The gene calls are TRBV11-3 and TRBJ2-1; 12 bases line up with TRBD2. Per germline, CDR1 SGHNT and CDR2 YENEEA. V lost 1 base to trimming and J lost 4 bases; unmatched junction nucleotides: 2. The CDR3 length is 16 residues. The CDR3 DNA is TGTGCCAGCAGCTTAGGACTAGCGGGGGTATACAATGAGCAGTTCTTC. It is translated as CASSLGLAGVYNEQFF. Variable domain in full (rest from reference TRBV11-3 and TRBJ2-1): EAGVVQSPRYKIIEKKQPVAFWCNPISGHNTLYWYLQNLGQGPELLIRYENEEAVDDSQLPKDRFSAERLKGVDSTLKIQPAELGDSAVYLCASSLGLAGVYNEQFFGPGTRLTVL.

The chain employs TRBV28 and TRBJ2-7; TRBD2 agrees at 7 bases. The J call could be wrong; TRBJ2-5 is a better fit for the DNA end. Per the germline V gene, CDR1 is MDHEN and CDR2 is SYDVKM. The CDR3 is 13 amino acids. The CDR3: CASSRGDQETQYF. As DNA, the CDR3 is TGTGCCAGCAGTCGGGGGGACCAAGAGACCCAGTACTTC.

The V call is TRBV4-3, the J call TRBJ1-4; D unresolved. In germline, CDR1 is LGHNA, CDR2 YSLEER. The length of the CDR3 is 15 residues. The ends were cut back, 0 bases at V and 4 bases at J, with 9 bases in the middle. DNA for the CDR3: TGCGCCAGCAGCCAAGACTCGGGGTTTAATGAAAAACTGTTTTTT. Translation: CASSQDSGFNEKLFF.

This clone was recorded a few times. The chain joins TRBV2 to TRBJ2-7, with 9 positions matching TRBD1. The CDR3 has 14 residues. J was trimmed by 2 bases and V by 5 bases; bases with no gene match: 4. CDR1 is SNHLY, CDR2 FYNNEI, per germline. CDR3 region: CASSRTGAAYEQYF. DNA of the CDR3: TGTGCCAGCAGTCGGACAGGGGCAGCCTACGAGCAGTACTTC.

The chain recombines TRBV28 with TRBJ1-1; D is uncertain. From germline, CDR1 is MDHEN and CDR2 SYDVKM. The CDR3 sequence is 13 residues long. Trimming shortened V by 2 bases and J by 6 bases, and 10 bases separated the two germline ends. DNA for the CDR3: TGTGCCAGCAGTTTACCCGGAGCCCCTGAAGCTTTCTTT. Translated, it gives CASSLPGAPEAFF.